These T cell receptor beta chains were read from a single sample in a study of control samples from healthy donors and cancer patients. TCRdb's copy holds only in-frame clones and misses some; the assay was immunoSEQ multiplex PCR. Of 350,000 to 450,000 clones listed, around 90% are singletons. Sequenced: PBMCs. The receptors shown here come from a man in his forties with head and neck cancer. CDR3s include the opening cysteine and the closing phenylalanine or tryptophan. A D gene is named only where the DNA matches it firmly. Where a row states a size, it is once, few, many or the class of an expanded clone; other rows omit it.

d_call,j_call,clone_size,v_call,cdr3_aa,cdr3_nt
NA,TRBJ2-2,NA,TRBV7-3,CASSLVGGNTGELFF,TGTGCCAGCAGCTTAGTAGGGGGGAACACCGGGGAGCTGTTTTTT
NA,TRBJ2-5,NA,TRBV2,CASKSEETQYF,TGTGCCAGCAAGTCTGAAGAGACCCAGTACTTC
TRBD2,TRBJ2-3,NA,TRBV19,CASSIGLAGGTDTQYF,TGTGCCAGTAGTATCGGACTAGCGGGAGGAACAGATACGCAGTATTTT
TRBD1,TRBJ2-7,NA,TRBV28,CASSSGTGGYEQYF,TGTGCCAGCAGTTCCGGGACAGGGGGTTACGAGCAGTACTTC
TRBD2,TRBJ2-2,NA,TRBV5-6,CASSHSGLAKNTGELFF,TGTGCCAGCAGTCATTCGGGACTAGCTAAGAACACCGGGGAGCTGTTTTTT
NA,TRBJ1-5,NA,TRBV4-1,CASSQGRGGVQPQHF,TGCGCCAGCAGCCAAGGTCGCGGGGGGGTCCAGCCCCAGCATTTT
NA,TRBJ2-5,NA,TRBV5-1,CASSVQVQETQYF,TGCGCCAGCAGCGTACAGGTACAAGAGACCCAGTACTTC
TRBD2,TRBJ2-3,NA,TRBV19,CASSGGLAGATPSTDTQYF,TGTGCCAGTAGTGGGGGGCTAGCGGGAGCGACCCCTAGCACAGATACGCAGTATTTT
NA,TRBJ2-2,NA,TRBV7-3,CASSPRATGELFF,TGTGCCAGCAGCCCCCGGGCCACCGGGGAGCTGTTTTTT
NA,TRBJ1-5,NA,TRBV12-3/TRBV12-4,CASSSGVYQPQHF,TGTGCCAGCAGTTCAGGGGTTTATCAGCCCCAGCATTTT
NA,TRBJ2-7,NA,TRBV18,CASSSGQVLYEQYF,TGTGCCAGCTCATCCGGACAAGTCTTGTACGAGCAGTACTTC
TRBD1,TRBJ1-4,NA,TRBV7-2,CASSLAPGQGSKLFF,TGTGCCAGCAGCTTAGCCCCGGGACAGGGGTCAAAACTGTTTTTT
NA,TRBJ1-6,many,TRBV7-9,CASSLERTTWDSPLHF,TGTGCCAGCAGCTTAGAGAGGACAACCTGGGATTCACCCCTCCACTTT
TRBD1,TRBJ1-1,NA,TRBV7-8,CASSHRQGEAFF,TGTGCCAGCAGCCATCGACAGGGTGAAGCTTTCTTT
NA,TRBJ2-1,NA,TRBV10-1,CATSVLGASYNEQFF,TGCGCCACCTCGGTGTTGGGGGCCTCCTACAATGAGCAGTTCTTC
NA,TRBJ1-1,NA,TRBV7-8,CASSPKGTEAFF,TGTGCCAGCAGCCCAAAGGGGACTGAAGCTTTCTTT
NA,TRBJ1-1,NA,TRBV28,CASTPRGTEAFF,TGTGCCAGCACCCCCCGGGGTACTGAAGCTTTCTTT
NA,TRBJ2-2,NA,TRBV4-2,CASSQDSLANTGELFF,TGTGCCAGCAGCCAAGATTCTTTGGCGAACACCGGGGAGCTGTTTTTT
TRBD1,TRBJ1-5,NA,TRBV19,CASTTQQGIRQPQHF,TGTGCCAGTACCACCCAACAGGGGATTCGGCAGCCCCAGCATTTT
NA,TRBJ2-7,few,TRBV10-1,CASSEYGPLGYEQYF,TGCGCCAGCAGTGAGTACGGACCCCTAGGCTACGAGCAGTACTTC
NA,TRBJ1-4,NA,TRBV5-1,CASGSGLTNEKLFF,TGCGCCAGCGGTTCAGGGTTAACTAATGAAAAACTGTTTTTT
NA,TRBJ1-5,NA,TRBV9,CASSDGTSNQPQHF,TGTGCCAGCAGCGATGGGACAAGCAATCAGCCCCAGCATTTT
NA,TRBJ2-3,NA,TRBV29-1,CSTWGDTQYF,TGCAGCACCTGGGGGGATACGCAGTATTTT
NA,TRBJ1-5,NA,TRBV7-8,CASTWGGNQPQHF,TGTGCCAGTACCTGGGGTGGCAATCAGCCCCAGCATTTT
NA,TRBJ1-5,NA,TRBV4-1,CASSQGGRGEPVYNQPQHF,TGCGCCAGCAGCCAAGGAGGGAGGGGGGAACCCGTTTACAATCAGCCCCAGCATTTT
NA,TRBJ1-1,once,TRBV6-2/TRBV6-3,CASSYAPGFDTEAFF,TGTGCCAGCAGTTACGCTCCAGGGTTCGACACTGAAGCTTTCTTT
TRBD1,TRBJ1-2,NA,TRBV5-1,CASSLGTGGGLDYGYTF,TGCGCCAGCAGCTTAGGGACAGGGGGCGGGTTGGACTATGGCTACACCTTC
NA,TRBJ2-2,NA,TRBV4-1,CASSQVGRERGTGELFF,TGCGCCAGCAGCCAAGTAGGCCGGGAGCGAGGCACCGGGGAGCTGTTTTTT
NA,TRBJ2-1,NA,TRBV21-1,CASSNRQVPNEQFF,TGTGCCAGCAGCAACCGACAGGTCCCCAATGAGCAGTTCTTC
TRBD1,TRBJ2-7,NA,TRBV6-5,CASSYLGTGGYEQYF,TGTGCCAGCAGTTACTTGGGGACAGGGGGCTACGAGCAGTACTTC
TRBD1,TRBJ1-1,once,TRBV7-8,CASSFGQGAFEAFF,TGTGCCAGCAGCTTTGGACAGGGGGCCTTTGAGGCTTTCTTT
TRBD2,TRBJ2-3,NA,TRBV2,CASSEGGGIDTQYF,TGTGCCAGCAGTGAAGGCGGGGGGATAGATACGCAGTATTTT
NA,TRBJ2-7,NA,TRBV4-3,CASSRGTPSYEQYF,TGCGCCAGCAGCCGCGGGACACCCTCCTACGAGCAGTACTTC
NA,TRBJ2-3,NA,TRBV7-2,CASSLEAASSTDTQYF,TGTGCCAGCAGCTTAGAGGCAGCCTCTAGCACAGATACGCAGTATTTT
TRBD1,TRBJ1-2,NA,TRBV28,CASIQTGNYGYTF,TGTGCCAGCATTCAGACAGGGAACTATGGCTACACCTTC